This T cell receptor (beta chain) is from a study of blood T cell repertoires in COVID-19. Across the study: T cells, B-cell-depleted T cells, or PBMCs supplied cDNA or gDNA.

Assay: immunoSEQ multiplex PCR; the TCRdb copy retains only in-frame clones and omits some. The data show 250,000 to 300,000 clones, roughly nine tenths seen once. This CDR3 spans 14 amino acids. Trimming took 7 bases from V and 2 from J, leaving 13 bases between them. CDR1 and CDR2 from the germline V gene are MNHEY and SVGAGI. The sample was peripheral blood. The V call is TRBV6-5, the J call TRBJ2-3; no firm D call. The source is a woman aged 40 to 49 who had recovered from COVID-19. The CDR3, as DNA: TGTGCCAGCACGGAAGGCGGAGACACAGATACGCAGTATTTT. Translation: CASTEGGDTDTQYF.